The entry that follows covers one T cell receptor (beta chain) sequence. The sample belongs to a study of blood T cell repertoires in COVID-19. Turning to the study itself: The analysed material was cDNA or gDNA that came from T cells, B-cell-depleted T cells, or PBMCs.

Method: immunoSEQ multiplex PCR; TCRdb's copy keeps in-frame clones and lacks some. The top ten hold around a fifth of the sample, which has 80,000 to 100,000 clones, roughly 80% seen once. Germline V gene lookup returns CDR1 SEHNR and CDR2 FQNEAQ (reference sequence). CDR3 length equals 15 residues. V gave up 5 bases and J gave up 1 base; unmatched junction bases: 5. This clonotype was obtained from a human donor in a cohort sampled during active COVID-19. The chain is built from TRBV7-9 and TRBJ1-2, with TRBD1 matching 9 bases. Sequenced: peripheral blood. CDR3 protein: CASSLQGALNYGYTF. The CDR3 DNA follows: TGTGCCAGCAGCCTACAGGGGGCGCTTAACTATGGCTACACCTTC.